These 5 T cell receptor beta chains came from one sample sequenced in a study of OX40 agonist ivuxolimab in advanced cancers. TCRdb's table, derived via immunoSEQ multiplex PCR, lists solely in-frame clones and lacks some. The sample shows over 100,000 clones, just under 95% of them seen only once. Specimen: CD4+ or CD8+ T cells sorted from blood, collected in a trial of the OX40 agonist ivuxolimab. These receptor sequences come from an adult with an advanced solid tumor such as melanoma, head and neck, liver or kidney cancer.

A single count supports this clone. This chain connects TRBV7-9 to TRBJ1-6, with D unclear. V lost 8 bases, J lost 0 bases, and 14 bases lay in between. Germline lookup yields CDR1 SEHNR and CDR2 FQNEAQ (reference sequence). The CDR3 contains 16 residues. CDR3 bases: TGTGCCAGCTCGGACCGACCCAGCTCCTATAATTCACCCCTCCACTTT. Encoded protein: CASSDRPSSYNSPLHF.

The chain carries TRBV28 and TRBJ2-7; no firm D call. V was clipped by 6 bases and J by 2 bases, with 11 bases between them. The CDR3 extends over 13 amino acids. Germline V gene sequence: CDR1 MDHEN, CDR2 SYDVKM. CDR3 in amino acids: CASSSSTPYEQYF. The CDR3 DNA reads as TGTGCCAGCAGCTCCTCAACCCCCTACGAGCAGTACTTC.

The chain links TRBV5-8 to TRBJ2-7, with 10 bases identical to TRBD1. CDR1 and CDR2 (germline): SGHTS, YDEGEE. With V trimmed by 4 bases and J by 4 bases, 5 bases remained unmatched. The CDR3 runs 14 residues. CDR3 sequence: CASSPGQGSYEQYF. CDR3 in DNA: TGTGCCAGCAGCCCGGGACAGGGGTCTTACGAGCAGTACTTC.

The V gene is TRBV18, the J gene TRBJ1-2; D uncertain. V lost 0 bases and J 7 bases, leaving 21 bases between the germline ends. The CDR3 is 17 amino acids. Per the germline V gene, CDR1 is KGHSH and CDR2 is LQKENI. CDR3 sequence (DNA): TGTGCCAGCTCACCACCGATACATTCGGAGTCCGGCGTTGGCTACACCTTC. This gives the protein CASSPPIHSESGVGYTF.

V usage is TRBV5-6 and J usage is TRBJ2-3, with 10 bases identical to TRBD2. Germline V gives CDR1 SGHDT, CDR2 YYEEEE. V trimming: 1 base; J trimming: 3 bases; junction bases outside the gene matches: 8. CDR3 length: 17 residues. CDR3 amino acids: CASSLRLAGVATDTQYF. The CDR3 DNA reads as TGTGCCAGCAGCTTGCGTCTAGCGGGAGTAGCGACAGATACGCAGTATTTT.